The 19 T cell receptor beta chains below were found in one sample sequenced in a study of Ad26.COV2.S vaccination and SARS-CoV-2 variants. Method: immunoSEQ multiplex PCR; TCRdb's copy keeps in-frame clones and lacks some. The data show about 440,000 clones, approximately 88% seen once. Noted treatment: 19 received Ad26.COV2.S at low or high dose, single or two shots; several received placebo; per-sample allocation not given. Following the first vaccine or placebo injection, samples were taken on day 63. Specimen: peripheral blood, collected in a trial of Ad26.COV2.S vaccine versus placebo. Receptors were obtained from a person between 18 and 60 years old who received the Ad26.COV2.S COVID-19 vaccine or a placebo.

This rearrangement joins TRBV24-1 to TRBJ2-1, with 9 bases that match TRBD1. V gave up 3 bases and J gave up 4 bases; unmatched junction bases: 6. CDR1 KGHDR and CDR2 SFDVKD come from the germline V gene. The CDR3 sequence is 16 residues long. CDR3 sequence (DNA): TGTGCCACCAGTGATGGGGAAGGGACAGGGTACAATGAGCAGTTCTTC. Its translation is CATSDGEGTGYNEQFF.

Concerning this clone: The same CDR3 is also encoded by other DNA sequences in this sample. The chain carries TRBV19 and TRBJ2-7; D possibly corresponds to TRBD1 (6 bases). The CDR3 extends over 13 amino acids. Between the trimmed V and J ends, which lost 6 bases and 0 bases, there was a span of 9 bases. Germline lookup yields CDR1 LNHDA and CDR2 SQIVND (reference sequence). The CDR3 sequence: CASRLDSSYEQYF. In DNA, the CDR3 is TGTGCCAGTAGATTGGACAGCTCCTACGAGCAGTACTTC.

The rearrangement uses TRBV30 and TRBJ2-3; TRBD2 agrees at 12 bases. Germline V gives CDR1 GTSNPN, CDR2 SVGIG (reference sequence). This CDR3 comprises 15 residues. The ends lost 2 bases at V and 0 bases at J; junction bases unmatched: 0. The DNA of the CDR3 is TGTGCCTGGAGTACTAGCGGGAGGAGCACAGATACGCAGTATTTT. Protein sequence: CAWSTSGRSTDTQYF. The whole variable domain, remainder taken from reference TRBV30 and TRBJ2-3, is SQTIHQWPATLVQPVGSPLSLECTVEGTSNPNLYWYRQAAGRGLQLLFYSVGIGQISSEVPQNLSASRPQDRQFILSSKKLLLSDSGFYLCAWSTSGRSTDTQYFGPGTRLTVL.

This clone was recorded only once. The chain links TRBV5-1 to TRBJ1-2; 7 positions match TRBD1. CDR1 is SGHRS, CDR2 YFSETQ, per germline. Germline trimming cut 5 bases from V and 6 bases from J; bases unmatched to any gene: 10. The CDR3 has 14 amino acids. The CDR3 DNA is TGCGCCAGCAGTACACTAAGAACAGGGGATGGCTACACCTTC. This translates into CASSTLRTGDGYTF.

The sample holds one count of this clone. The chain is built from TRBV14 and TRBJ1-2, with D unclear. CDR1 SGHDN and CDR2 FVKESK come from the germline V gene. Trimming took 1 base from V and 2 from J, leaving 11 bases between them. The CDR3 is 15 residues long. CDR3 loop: CASSQGPGINYGYTF. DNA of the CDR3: TGTGCCAGCAGCCAAGGCCCGGGAATCAACTATGGCTACACCTTC.

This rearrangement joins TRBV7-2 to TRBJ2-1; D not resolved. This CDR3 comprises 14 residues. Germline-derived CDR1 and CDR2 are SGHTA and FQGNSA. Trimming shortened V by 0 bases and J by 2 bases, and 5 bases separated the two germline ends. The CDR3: CASSLAQPYNEQFF. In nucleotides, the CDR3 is TGTGCCAGCAGCTTAGCCCAGCCCTACAATGAGCAGTTCTTC.

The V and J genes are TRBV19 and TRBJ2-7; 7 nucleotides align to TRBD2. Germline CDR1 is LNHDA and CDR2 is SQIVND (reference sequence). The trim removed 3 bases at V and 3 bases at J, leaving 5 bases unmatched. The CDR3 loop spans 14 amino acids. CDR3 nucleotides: TGTGCCAGTAGTATGTCAGCTAGCGGCTACGAGCAGTACTTC. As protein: CASSMSASGYEQYF. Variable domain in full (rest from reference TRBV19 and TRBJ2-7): DGGITQSPKYLFRKEGQNVTLSCEQNLNHDAMYWYRQDPGQGLRLIYYSQIVNDFQKGDIAEGYSVSREKKESFPLTVTSAQKNPTAFYLCASSMSASGYEQYFGPGTRLTVT.

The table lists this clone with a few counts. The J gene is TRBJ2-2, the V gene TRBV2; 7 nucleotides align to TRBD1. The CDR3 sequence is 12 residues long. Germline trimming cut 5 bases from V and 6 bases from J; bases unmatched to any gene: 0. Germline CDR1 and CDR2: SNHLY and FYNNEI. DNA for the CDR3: TGTGCCAGCAGTCAGGGGGCCGGGGAGCTGTTTTTT. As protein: CASSQGAGELFF.

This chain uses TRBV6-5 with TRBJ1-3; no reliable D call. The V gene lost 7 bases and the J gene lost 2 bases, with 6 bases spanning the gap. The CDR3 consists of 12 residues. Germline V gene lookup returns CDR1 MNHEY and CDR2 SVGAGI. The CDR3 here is CASKTPGNTIYF. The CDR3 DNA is TGTGCCAGCAAAACGCCTGGAAACACCATATATTTT.

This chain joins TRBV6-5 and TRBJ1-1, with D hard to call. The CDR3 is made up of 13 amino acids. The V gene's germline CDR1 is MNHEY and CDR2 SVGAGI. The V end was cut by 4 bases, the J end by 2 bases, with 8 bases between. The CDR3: CASSFGSNTEAFF. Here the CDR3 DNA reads TGTGCCAGCAGTTTTGGGTCCAACACTGAAGCTTTCTTT.

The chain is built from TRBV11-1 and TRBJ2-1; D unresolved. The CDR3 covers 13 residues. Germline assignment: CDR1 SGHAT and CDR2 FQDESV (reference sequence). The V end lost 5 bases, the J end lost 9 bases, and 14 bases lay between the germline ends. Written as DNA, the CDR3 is TGTGCCAGCAGCAGACCGCCCGCGGTTGAGCAGTTCTTC. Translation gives CASSRPPAVEQFF.

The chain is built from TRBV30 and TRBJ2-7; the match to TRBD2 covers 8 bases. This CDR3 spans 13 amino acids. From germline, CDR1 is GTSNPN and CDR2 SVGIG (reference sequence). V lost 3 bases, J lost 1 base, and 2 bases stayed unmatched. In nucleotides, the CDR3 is TGTGCCTGGAGCCGGGGGGGGTCCTACGAGCAGTACTTC. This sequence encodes CAWSRGGSYEQYF.

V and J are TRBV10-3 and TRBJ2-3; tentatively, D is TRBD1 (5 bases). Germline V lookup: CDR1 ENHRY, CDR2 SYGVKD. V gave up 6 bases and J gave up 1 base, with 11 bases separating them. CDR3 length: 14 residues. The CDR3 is CAISPLQGTDTQYF. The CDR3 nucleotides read TGTGCCATCAGCCCCCTACAGGGCACAGATACGCAGTATTTT.

CDR3 region: CASSSSGAGVYNEQFF. CDR3 sequence (DNA): TGTGCCAGCAGTTCCTCGGGAGCGGGAGTCTACAATGAGCAGTTCTTC. The J gene is TRBJ2-1, the V gene TRBV6-5, with 8 bases that match TRBD2. With 4 bases clipped from V and 3 bases from J, the junction kept 8 bases outside the gene matches. Looked up from germline, CDR1 is MNHEY and CDR2 is SVGAGI. This CDR3 has 16 amino acids.

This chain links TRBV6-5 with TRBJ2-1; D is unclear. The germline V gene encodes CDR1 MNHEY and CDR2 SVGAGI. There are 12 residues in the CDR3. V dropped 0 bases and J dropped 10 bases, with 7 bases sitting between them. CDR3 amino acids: CASSYSMGEQFF. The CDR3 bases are TGTGCCAGCAGTTACTCGATGGGGGAGCAGTTCTTC.

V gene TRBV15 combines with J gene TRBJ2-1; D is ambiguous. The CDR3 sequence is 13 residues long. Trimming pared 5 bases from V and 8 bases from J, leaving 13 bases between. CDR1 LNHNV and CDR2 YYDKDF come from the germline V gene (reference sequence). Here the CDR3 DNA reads TGTGCCACCAGCGGCGGCCTGTGGGATGAGCAGTTCTTC. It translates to CATSGGLWDEQFF.

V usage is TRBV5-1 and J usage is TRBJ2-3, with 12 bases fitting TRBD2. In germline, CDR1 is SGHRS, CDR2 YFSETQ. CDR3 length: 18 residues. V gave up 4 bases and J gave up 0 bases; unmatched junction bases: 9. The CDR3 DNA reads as TGCGCCAGCAGCATCGGGACTAGCGGGTCTGCTAGCACAGATACGCAGTATTTT. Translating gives CASSIGTSGSASTDTQYF.

This chain's CDR3 is CASSSTDRVGREQYF. CDR3 in DNA: TGTGCCAGCAGCTCCACGGACAGGGTGGGCCGCGAGCAGTACTTC. The chain uses TRBV11-2 and TRBJ2-7, with 8 bases that match TRBD1. Trimming took 4 bases from V and 6 from J; bases not matched to a gene: 11. The CDR3 spans 15 residues. CDR1 and CDR2 from the germline V gene are SGHAT and FQNNGV.

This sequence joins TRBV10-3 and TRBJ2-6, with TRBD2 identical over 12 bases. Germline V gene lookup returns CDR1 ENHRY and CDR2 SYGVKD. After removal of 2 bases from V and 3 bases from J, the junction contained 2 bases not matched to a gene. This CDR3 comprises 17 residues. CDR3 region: CAISEPGLAGGANVLTF. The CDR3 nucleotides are TGTGCCATCAGTGAGCCGGGACTAGCGGGTGGGGCCAACGTCCTGACTTTC.